The 21 T cell receptor beta chains presented below share a single source sample, sequenced in a study of blood T cell repertoires in COVID-19. Method: immunoSEQ multiplex PCR; TCRdb's copy keeps in-frame clones and lacks some. The sample has approximately 65,000 clones, over 85% seen once; the top ten hold 2.5% to 3%. Sequencing was performed on peripheral blood. The source of these receptors is a man between 65 and 85 years old with active COVID-19.

This chain joins TRBV6-2 or TRBV6-3 and TRBJ2-7; maybe TRBD1 (6 bases). Germline V gene lookup returns CDR1 MNHEY and CDR2 SVGEGT. Trimming took off 6 bases at V and 3 bases at J, with 9 bases between the two ends. The CDR3 has 12 residues. The CDR3 coding sequence is TGTGCCAGCAGCCAGGGGTACTACGAGCAGTACTTC. This translates into CASSQGYYEQYF.

The chain uses TRBV7-6 and TRBJ2-3, with TRBD2 matching over 11 bases. Germline-derived CDR1 and CDR2 are SGHVS and FNYEAQ. The CDR3 sequence is 16 residues long. V dropped 4 bases and J dropped 1; count of bases not matched to a gene: 4. The CDR3 DNA sequence: TGTGCCAGCAGCTATAGCGGGGGGGCTGGCACAGATACGCAGTATTTT. Protein sequence: CASSYSGGAGTDTQYF.

The V gene is TRBV5-4, the J gene TRBJ1-3; TRBD1 might be the D (6 bases). The V end was cut by 2 bases, the J end by 0 bases, with 9 bases between. The CDR3 consists of 15 residues. Per the germline V gene, CDR1 is SGHNT and CDR2 is YYREEE (reference sequence). The CDR3 sequence is CASSLQGVSGNTIYF. CDR3 DNA: TGTGCCAGCAGCTTACAGGGCGTCTCTGGAAACACCATATATTTT.

The chain carries TRBV18 and TRBJ1-5, with 8 bases identical to TRBD1. There are 14 residues in the CDR3. After removal of 2 bases from V and 4 bases from J, the junction contained 1 base not matched to a gene. CDR1 is KGHSH, CDR2 LQKENI, per germline. The CDR3 reads CASSPGQGNQPQHF. In nucleotides, the CDR3 is TGTGCCAGCTCACCAGGACAGGGAAATCAGCCCCAGCATTTT.

The V call is TRBV27, the J call TRBJ2-1, with 10 bases fitting TRBD1. Losses at the gene ends were 7 bases for V and 7 bases for J; bases not matched to a gene: 7. Germline V gene lookup returns CDR1 MNHEY and CDR2 SMNVEV (reference sequence). The CDR3 runs 14 residues. Written as DNA, the CDR3 is TGTGCCAGCACCTCCTGGACAGGGGGGAATGAGCAGTTCTTC. It yields the protein CASTSWTGGNEQFF.

The gene calls are TRBV7-2 and TRBJ2-1; 10 nucleotides match TRBD2. Germline V CDR1 and CDR2: SGHTA, FQGNSA. The CDR3 has 15 amino acids. V lost 4 bases, J lost 6 bases, and 6 bases stayed unmatched. The CDR3, as DNA: TGTGCCAGCAGCTCCGCTAGCGGGGGCGTCAATGAGCAGTTCTTC. Translating gives CASSSASGGVNEQFF.

The V and J genes are TRBV6-5 and TRBJ2-1, with a possible D match to TRBD2 (7 bases). V lost 2 bases to trimming and J lost 3 bases, with 14 bases between them. CDR3 size: 16 residues. The V gene's germline CDR1 is MNHEY and CDR2 SVGAGI. The CDR3 protein is CASSYGRGHLYNEQFF. Written as DNA, the CDR3 is TGTGCCAGCAGTTACGGGCGGGGGCACCTCTACAATGAGCAGTTCTTC.

The CDR3 DNA is TGTGCCAGCAGTCGCAACAGGGCCGCTTTCTTT. Residues: CASSRNRAAFF. The chain links TRBV6-6 to TRBJ1-1, with a possible D match to TRBD1 (6 bases). V was pared by 5 bases and J by 11 bases, with 12 bases between. The length of the CDR3 is 11 residues. Germline assignment: CDR1 MNHNY and CDR2 SVGAGI (reference sequence).

The genes are TRBV19 and TRBJ1-5; D gene uncertain. Per germline, CDR1 LNHDA and CDR2 SQIVND (reference sequence). V gave up 4 bases and J gave up 0 bases, with 13 bases separating them. The CDR3 totals 16 residues. CDR3 region: CASSRVGGNSNQPQHF. The DNA of the CDR3 is TGTGCCAGTAGTAGGGTTGGAGGTAATAGCAATCAGCCCCAGCATTTT.

This chain uses TRBV27 with TRBJ1-2, with 10 bases matching TRBD1. Trimming took 6 bases from V and 5 from J; bases not matched to a gene: 3. The CDR3 consists of 13 residues. CDR1 and CDR2 (germline): MNHEY, SMNVEV (reference sequence). The CDR3 nucleotides read TGTGCCAGCAGCCGGGACAGGGGATATGGCTACACCTTC. It codes for CASSRDRGYGYTF.

CDR3: CASSPPGQGLSSSQPQHF. The DNA for the CDR3 is TGTGCCAGCTCACCCCCGGGACAGGGTCTTTCCTCGAGTCAGCCCCAGCATTTT. The chain recombines TRBV18 with TRBJ1-5; 9 nucleotides match TRBD1. This CDR3 region has 18 residues. Germline assignment: CDR1 KGHSH and CDR2 LQKENI. The trim removed 3 bases at V and 6 bases at J, leaving 15 bases unmatched.

The chain has TRBV7-2 and TRBJ2-7; D gene uncertain. Trimming took off 3 bases at V and 4 bases at J, with 13 bases between the two ends. This CDR3 is 14 amino acids long. The germline CDR1 and CDR2 sequences are SGHTA and FQGNSA. CDR3 sequence reads: CASSLGPPAYEQYF. CDR3 DNA: TGTGCCAGCAGCTTGGGCCCCCCGGCTTACGAGCAGTACTTC.

This clone has more than one count but fewer than ten. The V gene is TRBV6-2 or TRBV6-3, the J gene TRBJ2-5, with TRBD2 matching 9 bases. The V segment lost 6 bases and the J segment 9 bases; nucleotides outside the gene matches: 5. The CDR3 length is 12 residues. Germline V lookup: CDR1 MNHEY, CDR2 SVGEGT. The CDR3 here is CASSAGGPAQYF. The CDR3 DNA follows: TGTGCCAGCAGCGCGGGGGGGCCGGCCCAGTACTTC.

The rearrangement links TRBV3-1 (or the pseudogene TRBV3-2) to TRBJ1-6, with D perhaps matching TRBD1 (5 bases). The length of the CDR3 is 16 residues. The germline V gene encodes CDR1 LGHDT and CDR2 YNNKEL (reference sequence). The V end was cut by 4 bases, the J end by 2 bases, with 12 bases between. Here the CDR3 reads CASSLRGSTYNSPLHF. In DNA form, the CDR3 reads TGTGCCAGCAGCCTACGGGGGAGCACCTATAATTCACCCCTCCACTTT.

This chain connects TRBV5-6 to TRBJ1-2; D possibly corresponds to TRBD1 (6 bases). Germline V gene lookup returns CDR1 SGHDT and CDR2 YYEEEE. V shed 4 bases and J shed 7 bases, with 17 bases lying between them. This CDR3 has 14 residues. The CDR3 sequence is CASSVRDTYGGYTF. CDR3 nucleotides: TGTGCCAGCAGCGTCCGGGACACATATGGTGGCTACACCTTC.

The CDR3 DNA reads TGTGCCAGCAGCCCGCCATGGGGCATCATGAACACTGAAGCTTTCTTT. Its protein is CASSPPWGIMNTEAFF. The chain joins TRBV7-9 to TRBJ1-1; tentatively, D is TRBD1 (5 bases). The CDR3 sequence is 16 residues long. V was cut by 5 bases and J by 0 bases, with 16 bases left in between. Germline-derived CDR1 and CDR2 are SEHNR and FQNEAQ (reference sequence).

V gene TRBV2 combines with J gene TRBJ1-1; D is unclear. Deletions cut 5 bases from V and 1 base from J, with 11 bases between. Germline CDR1 SNHLY, CDR2 FYNNEI. The CDR3 spans 14 residues. CDR3 region: CASSSQISNTEAFF. In nucleotides, the CDR3 is TGTGCCAGCAGTTCACAGATTTCGAACACTGAAGCTTTCTTT.

The CDR3: CASSPPLAGGKETQYF. For the CDR3, the DNA is TGTGCCAGCTCACCACCCCTAGCGGGGGGTAAGGAGACCCAGTACTTC. The chain recombines TRBV18 with TRBJ2-5; 11 nucleotides agree with TRBD2. CDR1 KGHSH and CDR2 LQKENI come from the germline V gene. V shed 0 bases, J shed 5 bases, and the junction held 5 bases outside the gene matches. This CDR3 has 16 amino acids.

This chain connects TRBV19 to TRBJ2-7; possibly TRBD1 for D (5 bases). V lost 3 bases and J lost 0, with 12 bases in between. Germline assignment: CDR1 LNHDA and CDR2 SQIVND (reference sequence). The CDR3 has 15 residues. The CDR3 here is CASSILPGPSYEQYV. Written as DNA, the CDR3 is TGTGCCAGTAGTATCCTCCCAGGGCCCTCCTACGAGCAGTACGTC.

This clone was recorded once. The V gene is TRBV6-6, the J gene TRBJ1-2; the match to TRBD1 covers 8 bases. The CDR3 runs 18 residues. The germline CDR1 and CDR2 sequences are MNHNY and SVGAGI (reference sequence). J was trimmed by 0 bases and V by 5 bases; bases with no gene match: 14. The CDR3 sequence: CASSRIRLRDRPNYGYTF. The CDR3 nucleotides read TGTGCCAGCAGTCGGATACGACTGCGGGACAGGCCTAACTATGGCTACACCTTC.

This clone occurred once. V is TRBV5-5 and J is TRBJ2-5; possibly TRBD2 for D (7 bases). This CDR3 has 15 amino acids. The V end lost 2 bases, the J end lost 2 bases, and 13 bases lay between the germline ends. The germline V gene has CDR1 SGHKS and CDR2 YYEKEE (reference sequence). The CDR3 sequence is CASSFVEGGQETQYF. The CDR3 region has the DNA TGTGCCAGCAGCTTCGTCGAGGGGGGGCAAGAGACCCAGTACTTC.